This T cell receptor (beta chain) is from a study of T cells in Graves' hyperthyroidism and ophthalmopathy. Regions amplified from RNA transcripts were the TCR beta CDR3 regions. The TCR CDR3 was amplified in a first-round RT-PCR using the HTBI primer set. Each CDR3 protein gets one entry after TCRdb re-called the multiplex PCR reads with MiXCR. Among approximately 640,000 distinct CDR3 sequences listed, approximately 15% were seen once. The germline CDR1 and CDR2 sequences are DFQATT and SNEGSKA (reference sequence). V was clipped by 6 bases and J by 9 bases; unmatched bases: 12. The CDR3 is made up of 15 amino acids. Study conclusions and caveats: Ophthalmopathy was told apart from stable hyperthyroidism by a 13 V-J model.

Exclusion of a patient resulted from uncontrolled infection, other autoimmune disease, pregnancy or lactation. Diagnosis rested on symptoms, serum thyroxine and TRAb, thyroid ultrasound, and orbital computed tomography. In this sample, this clonotype turned up a few times. Its antigen remains unknown. The specimen was blood. V and J are TRBV20-1 and TRBJ2-3; 13 nucleotides match TRBD2. The TCR comes from a man in his fifties with Graves' hyperthyroidism. DNA of the CDR3: TGCAGTGCCGAGGCTGGACTAGCGGGAGTCAGCACGCAGTATTTT. It yields the protein CSAEAGLAGVSTQYF.